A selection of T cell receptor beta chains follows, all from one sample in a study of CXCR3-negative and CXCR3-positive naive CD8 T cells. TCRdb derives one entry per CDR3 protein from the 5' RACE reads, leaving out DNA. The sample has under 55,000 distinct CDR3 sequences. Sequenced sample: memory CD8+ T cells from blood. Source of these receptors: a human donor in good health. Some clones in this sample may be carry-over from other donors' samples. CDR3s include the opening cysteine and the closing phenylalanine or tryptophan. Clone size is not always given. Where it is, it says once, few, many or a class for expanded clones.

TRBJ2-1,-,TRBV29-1,CSVVVYNEQFF
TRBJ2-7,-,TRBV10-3,CAISESVSGQDASYEQYF
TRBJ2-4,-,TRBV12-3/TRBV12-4,CASSFIAGGLLAKNIQYF
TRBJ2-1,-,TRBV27,CATGATQRGSYNEQFF
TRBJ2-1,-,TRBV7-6,CASSLARAGFEQFF
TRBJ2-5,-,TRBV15,CATSTSLGGQETQYF
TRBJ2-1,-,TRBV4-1,CASSQERGDNEQFF
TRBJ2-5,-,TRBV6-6,CAAGWKETQYF
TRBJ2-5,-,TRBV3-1,CASSDSDGLLKETQYF
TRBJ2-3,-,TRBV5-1,CASRGGLASTDTQYF
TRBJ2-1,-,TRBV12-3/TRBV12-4,CASSLGGGPYNEQFF
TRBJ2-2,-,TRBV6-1,CASSSDLTGGLNAGELFF
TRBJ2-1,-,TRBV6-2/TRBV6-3,CASSRTSGGYNEQFF
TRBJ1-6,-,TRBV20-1,CSARPEGGPLNSPLHF
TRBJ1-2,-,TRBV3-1,CASSQDRWDSTNYGYTF
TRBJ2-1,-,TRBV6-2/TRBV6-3,CASSSPSGGYYNEQFF
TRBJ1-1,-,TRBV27,CATADSMNTEAFF
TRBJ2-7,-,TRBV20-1,CSAGTSGRAFNYEQYF
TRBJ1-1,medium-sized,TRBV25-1,CASSENRGRTEAFF
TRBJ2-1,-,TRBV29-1,CSVEGTSGVDYNEQFF
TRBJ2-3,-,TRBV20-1,CSARDWTSGDTDTQYF
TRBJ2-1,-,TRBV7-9,CASSSPGTDNEQFF
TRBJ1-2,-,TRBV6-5,CASSNAGDGYTF
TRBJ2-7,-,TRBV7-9,CASSLVTGGYEQYF
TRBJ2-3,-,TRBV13,CASSLASADTQYF